This T cell receptor beta chain came from a study of breast tumors, draining lymph nodes, adjacent tissues. TCRdb reprocessed the multiplex PCR reads with MiXCR, giving one entry per CDR3 protein. The sample has 45,000 to 65,000 distinct CDR3 sequences, under 50% seen once; the top ten hold 8% to 11%. CDR1 MDHEN and CDR2 SYDVKM come from the germline V gene. Trimming removed 6 bases from V and 8 bases from J, with 10 bases in between. The CDR3 sequence is 11 residues long. This chain connects TRBV28 to TRBJ1-2, with D unresolved. This clonotype was obtained from a female donor with breast cancer. Some clones in this sample may be carry-over from other donors' samples. Material: breast tumor tissue. CDR3 coding DNA: TGTGCCAGCAGCTCAAGCCTCGGCTACACCTTC. The encoded protein is CASSSSLGYTF.